The T cell receptor beta chain described here comes from a study of blood T cell repertoires in COVID-19. Study background: Some COVID-19 samples were acute and others convalescent; all came from the United States, Italy and Spain. T cells, B-cell-depleted T cells, or PBMCs provided the cDNA or gDNA that served as material.

Original processing notes: The authors estimated nucleated cell counts from reference gene primer amplification. The data were produced by immunoSEQ multiplex PCR, yet TCRdb's version contains in-frame clones alone and is incomplete. V, J and clone size are taken as reported in that table, and D and trimming were inferred from the DNA itself. The sample holds tens of thousands of clones; about 70% are singletons and the top ten take roughly 9.6%. This receptor was obtained from a woman aged 70-85 years with acute or convalescent COVID-19. Source material: peripheral blood.

The CDR3 DNA reads TGCAGTGCTAGTGGACAGGAGGATGAAAAACTGTTTTTT. Its translation: CSASGQEDEKLFF. This chain uses TRBV20-1 with TRBJ1-4; the match to TRBD1 covers 7 bases. V dropped 3 bases and J dropped 6; count of bases not matched to a gene: 4. Germline V gene sequence: CDR1 DFQATT, CDR2 SNEGSKA (reference sequence). This CDR3 comprises 13 residues.